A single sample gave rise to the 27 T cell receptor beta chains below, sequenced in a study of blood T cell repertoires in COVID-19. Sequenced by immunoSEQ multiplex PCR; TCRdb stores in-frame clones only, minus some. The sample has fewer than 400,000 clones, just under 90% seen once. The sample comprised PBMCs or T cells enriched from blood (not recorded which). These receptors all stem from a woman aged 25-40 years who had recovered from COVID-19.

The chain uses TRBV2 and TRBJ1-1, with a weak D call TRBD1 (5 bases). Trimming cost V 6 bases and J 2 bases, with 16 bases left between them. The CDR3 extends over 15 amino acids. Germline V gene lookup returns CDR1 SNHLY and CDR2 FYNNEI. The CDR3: CASSGGYRQNTEAFF. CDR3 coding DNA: TGTGCCAGCAGCGGAGGGTACAGGCAAAACACTGAAGCTTTCTTT.

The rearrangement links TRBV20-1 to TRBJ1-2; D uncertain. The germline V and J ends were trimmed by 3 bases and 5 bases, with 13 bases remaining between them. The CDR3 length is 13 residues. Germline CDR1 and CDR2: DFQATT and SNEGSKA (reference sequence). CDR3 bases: TGCAGTGCTAGTACCCAGACTCCTTATGGCTACACCTTC. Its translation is CSASTQTPYGYTF.

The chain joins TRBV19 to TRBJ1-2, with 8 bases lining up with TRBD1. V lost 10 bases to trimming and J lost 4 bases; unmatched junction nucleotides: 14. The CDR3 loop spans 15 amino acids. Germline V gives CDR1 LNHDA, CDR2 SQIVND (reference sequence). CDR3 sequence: CATEDRERMGYGYTF. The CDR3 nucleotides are TGTGCCACCGAGGACAGGGAAAGGATGGGCTATGGCTACACCTTC.

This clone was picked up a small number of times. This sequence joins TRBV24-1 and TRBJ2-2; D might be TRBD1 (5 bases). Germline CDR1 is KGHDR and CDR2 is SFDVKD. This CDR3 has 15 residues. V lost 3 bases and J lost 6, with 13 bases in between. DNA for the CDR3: TGTGCCACCAGTGATAGGGGCGAAGGGTCCGGGGAGCTGTTTTTT. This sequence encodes CATSDRGEGSGELFF.

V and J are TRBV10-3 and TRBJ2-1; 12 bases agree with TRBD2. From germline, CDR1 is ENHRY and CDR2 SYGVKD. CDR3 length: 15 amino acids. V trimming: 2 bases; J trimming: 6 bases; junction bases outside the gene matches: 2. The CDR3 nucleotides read TGTGCCATCAGTGAGCCTAGCGGGAGGGCCAATGAGCAGTTCTTC. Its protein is CAISEPSGRANEQFF.

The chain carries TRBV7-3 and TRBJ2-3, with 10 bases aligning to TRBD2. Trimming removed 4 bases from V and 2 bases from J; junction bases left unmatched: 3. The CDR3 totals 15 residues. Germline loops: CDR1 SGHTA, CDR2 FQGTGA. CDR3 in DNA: TGTGCCAGCAGCTCCGGGACTAGCGTCACAGATACGCAGTATTTT. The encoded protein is CASSSGTSVTDTQYF.

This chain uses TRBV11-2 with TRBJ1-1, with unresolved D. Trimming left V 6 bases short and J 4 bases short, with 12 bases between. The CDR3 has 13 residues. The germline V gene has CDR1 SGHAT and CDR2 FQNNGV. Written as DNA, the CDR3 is TGTGCCAGCAGATTTAATCGGGGCACTGAAGCTTTCTTT. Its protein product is CASRFNRGTEAFF.

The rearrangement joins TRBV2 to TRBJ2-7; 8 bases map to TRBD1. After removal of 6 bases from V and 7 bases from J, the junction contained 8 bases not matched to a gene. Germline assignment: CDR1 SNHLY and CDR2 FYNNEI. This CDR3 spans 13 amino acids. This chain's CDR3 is CASRDGTGDEQYF. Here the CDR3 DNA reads TGTGCCAGCAGGGATGGGACAGGCGATGAGCAGTACTTC.

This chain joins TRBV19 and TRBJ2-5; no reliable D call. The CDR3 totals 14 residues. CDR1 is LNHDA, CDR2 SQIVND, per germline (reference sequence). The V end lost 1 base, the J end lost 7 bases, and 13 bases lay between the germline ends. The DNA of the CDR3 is TGTGCCAGTAGTATAGGGTATTATCACGGGACCCAGTACTTC. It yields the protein CASSIGYYHGTQYF.

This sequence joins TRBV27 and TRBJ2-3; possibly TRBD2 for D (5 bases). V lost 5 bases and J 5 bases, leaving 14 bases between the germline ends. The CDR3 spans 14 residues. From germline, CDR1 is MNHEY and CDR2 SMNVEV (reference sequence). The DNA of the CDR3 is TGTGCCAGCAGTCTTTATCGGGCGGGAGATACGCAGTATTTT. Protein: CASSLYRAGDTQYF.

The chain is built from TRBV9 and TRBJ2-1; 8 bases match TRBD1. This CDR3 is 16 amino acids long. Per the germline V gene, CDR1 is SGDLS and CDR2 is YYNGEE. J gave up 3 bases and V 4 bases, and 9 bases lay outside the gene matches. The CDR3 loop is CASSPRTGPDYNEQFF. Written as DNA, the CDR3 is TGTGCCAGCAGCCCCCGGACAGGGCCAGACTACAATGAGCAGTTCTTC.

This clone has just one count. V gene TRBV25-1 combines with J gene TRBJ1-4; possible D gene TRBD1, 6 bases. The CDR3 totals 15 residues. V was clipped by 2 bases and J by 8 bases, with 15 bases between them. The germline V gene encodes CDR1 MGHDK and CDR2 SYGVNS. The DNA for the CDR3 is TGTGCCAGCAGTGAAGGGGCAGGGGCGTGGGAAAAACTGTTTTTT. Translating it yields CASSEGAGAWEKLFF.

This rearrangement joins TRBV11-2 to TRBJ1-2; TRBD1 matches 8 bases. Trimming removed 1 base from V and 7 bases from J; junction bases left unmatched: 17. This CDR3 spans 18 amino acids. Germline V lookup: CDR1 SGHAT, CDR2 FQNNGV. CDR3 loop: CASSLGGTGHSYRFGYTF. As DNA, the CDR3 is TGTGCCAGCAGCTTAGGTGGGACAGGACATTCGTACCGGTTTGGCTACACCTTC.

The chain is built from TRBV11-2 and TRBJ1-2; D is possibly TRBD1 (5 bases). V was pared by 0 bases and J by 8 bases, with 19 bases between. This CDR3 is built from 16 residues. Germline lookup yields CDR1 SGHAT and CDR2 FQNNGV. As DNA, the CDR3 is TGTGCCAGCAGCTTAGATGGGGGGGAATTTAAGTCAGGCTACACCTTC. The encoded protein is CASSLDGGEFKSGYTF.

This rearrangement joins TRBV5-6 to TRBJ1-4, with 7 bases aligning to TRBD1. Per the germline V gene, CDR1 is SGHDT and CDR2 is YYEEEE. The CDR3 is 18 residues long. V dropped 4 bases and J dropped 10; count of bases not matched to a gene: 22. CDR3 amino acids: CASSIQIGGTDPRRKLFF. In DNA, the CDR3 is TGTGCCAGCAGCATACAAATAGGGGGGACAGACCCGAGGCGAAAACTGTTTTTT.

The CDR3 loop reads CASSQPGFSGYTF. Here the CDR3 DNA reads TGTGCCAGCAGTCAGCCGGGGTTCAGTGGCTACACCTTC. The chain couples TRBV6-6 to TRBJ1-2; D gene uncertain. This CDR3 has 13 amino acids. Trimming removed 5 bases at V and 7 bases at J, with 14 bases between. Germline V gene sequence: CDR1 MNHNY, CDR2 SVGAGI (reference sequence).

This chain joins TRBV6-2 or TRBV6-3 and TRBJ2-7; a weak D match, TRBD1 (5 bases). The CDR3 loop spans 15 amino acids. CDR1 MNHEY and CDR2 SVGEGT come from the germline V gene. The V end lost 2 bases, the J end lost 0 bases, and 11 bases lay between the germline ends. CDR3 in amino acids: CASSYQGRRSYEQYF. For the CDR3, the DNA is TGTGCCAGCAGTTACCAGGGCCGACGCTCCTACGAGCAGTACTTC.

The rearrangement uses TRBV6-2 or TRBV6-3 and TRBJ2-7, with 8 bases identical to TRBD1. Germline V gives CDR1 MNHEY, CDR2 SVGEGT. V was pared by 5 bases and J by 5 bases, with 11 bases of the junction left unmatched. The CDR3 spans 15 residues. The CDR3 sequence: CASSPTRDRGNEQYF. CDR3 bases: TGTGCCAGCAGTCCAACCCGCGACAGGGGAAACGAGCAGTACTTC.

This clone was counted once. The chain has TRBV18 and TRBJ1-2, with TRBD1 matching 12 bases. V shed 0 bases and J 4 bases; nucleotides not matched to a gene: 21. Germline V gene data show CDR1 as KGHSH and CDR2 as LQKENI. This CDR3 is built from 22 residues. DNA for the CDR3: TGTGCCAGCTCACCACCGCCCGGGATCTTTTCGGGACAGGGGGCGCATAGCTATGGCTACACCTTC. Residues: CASSPPPGIFSGQGAHSYGYTF. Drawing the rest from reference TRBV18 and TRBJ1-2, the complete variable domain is NAGVMQNPRHLVRRRGQEARLRCSPMKGHSHVYWYRQLPEEGLKFMVYLQKENIIDESGMPKERFSAEFPKEGPSILRIQQVVRGDSAAYFCASSPPPGIFSGQGAHSYGYTFGSGTRLTVV.

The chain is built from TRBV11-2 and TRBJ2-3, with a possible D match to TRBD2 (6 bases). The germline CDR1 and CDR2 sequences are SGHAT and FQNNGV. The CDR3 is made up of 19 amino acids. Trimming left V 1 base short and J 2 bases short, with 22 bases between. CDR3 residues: CASSLGGNRLEGYTDTQYF. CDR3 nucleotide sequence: TGTGCCAGCAGCTTAGGCGGGAACAGGTTGGAGGGCTACACAGATACGCAGTATTTT.

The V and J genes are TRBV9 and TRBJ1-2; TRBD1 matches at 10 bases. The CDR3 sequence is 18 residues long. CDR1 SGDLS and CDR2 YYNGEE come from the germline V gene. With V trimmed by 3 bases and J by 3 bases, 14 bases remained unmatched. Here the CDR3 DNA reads TGTGCCAGCAGCGCCGAAGGACCGGGACAGGGGAGGGACTATGGCTACACCTTC. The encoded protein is CASSAEGPGQGRDYGYTF.

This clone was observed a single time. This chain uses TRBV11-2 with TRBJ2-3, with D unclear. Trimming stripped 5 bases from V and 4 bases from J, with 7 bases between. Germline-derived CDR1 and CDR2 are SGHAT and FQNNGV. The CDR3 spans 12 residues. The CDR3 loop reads CASSNYADTQYF. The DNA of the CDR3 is TGTGCCAGCAGCAATTATGCAGATACGCAGTATTTT. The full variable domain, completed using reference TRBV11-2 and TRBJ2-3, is EAGVAQSPRYKIIEKRQSVAFWCNPISGHATLYWYQQILGQGPKLLIQFQNNGVVDDSQLPKDRFSAERLKGVDSTLKIQPAKLEDSAVYLCASSNYADTQYFGPGTRLTVL.

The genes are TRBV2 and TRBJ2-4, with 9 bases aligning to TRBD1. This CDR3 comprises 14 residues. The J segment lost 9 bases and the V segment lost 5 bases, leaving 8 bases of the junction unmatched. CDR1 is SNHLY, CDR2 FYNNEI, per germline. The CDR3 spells CASSNTGQGGIQYF. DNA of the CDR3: TGTGCCAGCAGTAACACGGGACAGGGTGGCATTCAGTACTTC.

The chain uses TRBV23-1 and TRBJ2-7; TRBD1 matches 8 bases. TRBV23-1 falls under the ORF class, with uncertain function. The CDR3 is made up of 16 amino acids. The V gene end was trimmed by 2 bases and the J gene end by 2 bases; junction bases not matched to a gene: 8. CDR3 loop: CASSQEVQGVTYEQYF. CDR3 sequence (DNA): TGCGCCAGCAGTCAAGAGGTACAGGGGGTCACCTACGAGCAGTACTTC.

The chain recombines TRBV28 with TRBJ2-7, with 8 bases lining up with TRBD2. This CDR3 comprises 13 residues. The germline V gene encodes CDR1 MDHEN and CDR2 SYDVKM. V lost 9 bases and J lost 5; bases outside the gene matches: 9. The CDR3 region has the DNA TGTGCCAGTCAAAGCGGGGGTGTTAACGAGCAGTACTTC. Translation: CASQSGGVNEQYF.

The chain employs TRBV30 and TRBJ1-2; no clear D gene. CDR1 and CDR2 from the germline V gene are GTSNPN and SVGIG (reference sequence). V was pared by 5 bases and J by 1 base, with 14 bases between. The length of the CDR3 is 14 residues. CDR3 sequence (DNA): TGTGCCTGGGACCCACAGTCCCTTAACTATGGCTACACCTTC. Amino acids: CAWDPQSLNYGYTF.

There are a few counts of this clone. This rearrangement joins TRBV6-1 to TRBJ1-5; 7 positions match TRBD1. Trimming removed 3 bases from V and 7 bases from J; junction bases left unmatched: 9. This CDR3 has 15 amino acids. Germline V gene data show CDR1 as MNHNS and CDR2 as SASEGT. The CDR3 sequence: CASSDRQGASQPQHF. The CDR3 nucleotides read TGTGCCAGCAGTGACCGACAGGGCGCTAGCCAGCCCCAGCATTTT.